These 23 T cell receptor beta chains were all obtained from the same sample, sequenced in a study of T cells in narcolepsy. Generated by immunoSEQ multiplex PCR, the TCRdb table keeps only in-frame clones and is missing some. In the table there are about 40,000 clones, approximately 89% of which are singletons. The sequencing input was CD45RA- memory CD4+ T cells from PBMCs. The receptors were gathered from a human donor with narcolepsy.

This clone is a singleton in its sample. The CDR3 loop is CASNPGTGADTQYF. The CDR3 DNA follows: TGTGCCAGCAACCCGGGGACAGGGGCAGATACGCAGTATTTT. The V call is TRBV11-2, the J call TRBJ2-3, with 10 bases lining up with TRBD1. J was trimmed by 4 bases and V by 7 bases; bases with no gene match: 5. Germline lookup yields CDR1 SGHAT and CDR2 FQNNGV. This CDR3 region has 14 residues.

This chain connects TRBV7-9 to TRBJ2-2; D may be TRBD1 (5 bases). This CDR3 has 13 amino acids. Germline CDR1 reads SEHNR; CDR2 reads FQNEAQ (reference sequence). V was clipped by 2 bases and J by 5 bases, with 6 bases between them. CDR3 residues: CASSLQGTGELFF. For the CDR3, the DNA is TGTGCCAGCAGCTTACAGGGTACCGGGGAGCTGTTTTTT.

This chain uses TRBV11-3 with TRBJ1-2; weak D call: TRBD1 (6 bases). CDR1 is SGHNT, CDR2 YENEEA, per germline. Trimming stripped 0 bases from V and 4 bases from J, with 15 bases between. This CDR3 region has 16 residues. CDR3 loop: CASSLEGRGGSYGYTF. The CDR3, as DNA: TGTGCCAGCAGCTTAGAAGGCAGGGGTGGATCCTATGGCTACACCTTC.

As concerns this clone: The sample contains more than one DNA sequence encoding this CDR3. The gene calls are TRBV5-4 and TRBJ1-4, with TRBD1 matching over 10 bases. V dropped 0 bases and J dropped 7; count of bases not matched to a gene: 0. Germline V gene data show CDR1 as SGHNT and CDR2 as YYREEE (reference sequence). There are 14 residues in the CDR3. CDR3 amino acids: CASSLGQGAEKLFF. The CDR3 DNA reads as TGTGCCAGCAGCTTGGGACAGGGGGCTGAAAAACTGTTTTTT.

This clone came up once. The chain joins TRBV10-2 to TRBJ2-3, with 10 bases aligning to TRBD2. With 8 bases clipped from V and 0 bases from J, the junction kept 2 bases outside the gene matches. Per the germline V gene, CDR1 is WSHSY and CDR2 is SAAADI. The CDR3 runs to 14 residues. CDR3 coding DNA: TGCGCCAGCGTACTAGCGGGAAGCACAGATACGCAGTATTTT. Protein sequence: CASVLAGSTDTQYF.

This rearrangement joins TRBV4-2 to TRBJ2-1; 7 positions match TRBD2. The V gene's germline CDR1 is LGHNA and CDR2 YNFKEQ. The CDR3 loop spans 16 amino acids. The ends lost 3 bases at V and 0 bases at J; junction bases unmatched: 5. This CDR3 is CASSHGGTGSYNEQFF. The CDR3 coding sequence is TGTGCCAGCAGCCACGGGGGGACCGGCTCCTACAATGAGCAGTTCTTC.

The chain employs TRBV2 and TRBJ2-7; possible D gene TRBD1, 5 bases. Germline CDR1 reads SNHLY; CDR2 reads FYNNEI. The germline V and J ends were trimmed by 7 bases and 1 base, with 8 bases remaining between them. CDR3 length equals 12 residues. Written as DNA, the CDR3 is TGTGCCAGCATAAACAGGTCCTACGAGCAGTACTTC. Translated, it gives CASINRSYEQYF.

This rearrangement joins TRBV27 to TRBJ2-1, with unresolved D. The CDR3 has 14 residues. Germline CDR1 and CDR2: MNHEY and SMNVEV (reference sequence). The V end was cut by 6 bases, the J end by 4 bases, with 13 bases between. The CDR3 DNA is TGTGCCAGCAGAACCCCAAACAATTACAATGAGCAGTTCTTC. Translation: CASRTPNNYNEQFF.

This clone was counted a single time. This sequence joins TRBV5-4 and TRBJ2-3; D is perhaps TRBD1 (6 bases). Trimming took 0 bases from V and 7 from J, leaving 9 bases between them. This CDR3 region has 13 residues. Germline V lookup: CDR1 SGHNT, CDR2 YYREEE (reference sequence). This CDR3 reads CASSLDRENTQYF. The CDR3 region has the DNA TGTGCCAGCAGCTTGGACAGGGAAAATACGCAGTATTTT. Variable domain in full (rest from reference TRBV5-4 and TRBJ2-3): ETGVTQSPTHLIKTRGQQVTLRCSSQSGHNTVSWYQQALGQGPQFIFQYYREEENGRGNFPPRFSGLQFPNYSSELNVNALELDDSALYLCASSLDRENTQYFGPGTRLTVL.

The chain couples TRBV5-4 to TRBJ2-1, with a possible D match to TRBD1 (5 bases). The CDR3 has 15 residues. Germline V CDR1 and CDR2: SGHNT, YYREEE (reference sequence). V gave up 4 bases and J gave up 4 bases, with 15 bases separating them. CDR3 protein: CASSPMQGAYNEQFF. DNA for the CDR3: TGTGCCAGCAGCCCCATGCAAGGGGCTTACAATGAGCAGTTCTTC.

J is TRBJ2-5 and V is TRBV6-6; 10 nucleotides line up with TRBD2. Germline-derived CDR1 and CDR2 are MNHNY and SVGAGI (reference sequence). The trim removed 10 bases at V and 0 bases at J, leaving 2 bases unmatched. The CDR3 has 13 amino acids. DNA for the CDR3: TGTGCCACAGCGGGAGGGAACCAAGAGACCCAGTACTTC. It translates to CATAGGNQETQYF.

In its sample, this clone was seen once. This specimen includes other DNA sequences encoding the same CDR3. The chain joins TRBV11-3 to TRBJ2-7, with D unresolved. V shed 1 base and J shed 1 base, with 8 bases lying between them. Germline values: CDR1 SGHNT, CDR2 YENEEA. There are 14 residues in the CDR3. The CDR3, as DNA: TGTGCCAGCAGCTTAGGAGCGAATTCCTACGAGCAGTACTTC. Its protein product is CASSLGANSYEQYF.

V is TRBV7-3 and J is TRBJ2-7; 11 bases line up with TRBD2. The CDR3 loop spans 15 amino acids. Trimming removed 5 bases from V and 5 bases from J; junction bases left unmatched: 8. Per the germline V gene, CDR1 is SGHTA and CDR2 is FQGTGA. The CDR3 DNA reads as TGTGCCAGCAGCCCCGTAGCGGGGGGGCTCGACGAGCAGTACTTC. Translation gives CASSPVAGGLDEQYF.

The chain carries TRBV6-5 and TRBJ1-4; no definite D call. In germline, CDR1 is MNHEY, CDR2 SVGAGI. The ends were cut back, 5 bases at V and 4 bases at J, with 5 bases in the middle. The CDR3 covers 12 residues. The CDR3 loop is CASSQSNEKLFF. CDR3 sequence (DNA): TGTGCCAGCAGTCAGAGTAATGAAAAACTGTTTTTT.

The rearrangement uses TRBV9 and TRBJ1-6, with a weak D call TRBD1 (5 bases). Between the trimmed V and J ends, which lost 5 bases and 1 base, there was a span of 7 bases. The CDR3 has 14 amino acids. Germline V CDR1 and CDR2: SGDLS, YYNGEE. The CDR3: CASSGTSYNSPLHF. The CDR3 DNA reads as TGTGCCAGCAGTGGGACGTCCTATAATTCACCCCTCCACTTT.

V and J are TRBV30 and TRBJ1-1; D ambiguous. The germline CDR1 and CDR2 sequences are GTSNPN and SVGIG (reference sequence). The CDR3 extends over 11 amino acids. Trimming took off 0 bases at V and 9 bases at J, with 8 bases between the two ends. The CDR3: CAWSVAIQAFF. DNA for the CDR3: TGTGCCTGGAGTGTAGCTATTCAAGCTTTCTTT.

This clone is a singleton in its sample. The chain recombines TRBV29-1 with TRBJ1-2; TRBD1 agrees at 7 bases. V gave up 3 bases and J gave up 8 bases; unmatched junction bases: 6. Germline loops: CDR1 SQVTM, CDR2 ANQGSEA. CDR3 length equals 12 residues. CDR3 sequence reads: CSVDQQGNGYTF. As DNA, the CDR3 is TGCAGCGTTGACCAACAGGGGAACGGCTACACCTTC.

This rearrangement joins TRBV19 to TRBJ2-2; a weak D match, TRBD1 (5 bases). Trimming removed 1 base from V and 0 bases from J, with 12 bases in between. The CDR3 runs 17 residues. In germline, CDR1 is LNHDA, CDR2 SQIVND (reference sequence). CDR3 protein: CASSIAKGQANTGELFF. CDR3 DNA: TGTGCCAGTAGTATAGCGAAGGGGCAGGCGAACACCGGGGAGCTGTTTTTT.

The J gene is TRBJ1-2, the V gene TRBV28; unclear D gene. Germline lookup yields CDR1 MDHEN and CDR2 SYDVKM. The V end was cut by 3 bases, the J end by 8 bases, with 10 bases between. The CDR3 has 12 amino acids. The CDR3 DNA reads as TGTGCCAGCAGTTTCATCAAGGACGGCTACACCTTC. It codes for CASSFIKDGYTF.

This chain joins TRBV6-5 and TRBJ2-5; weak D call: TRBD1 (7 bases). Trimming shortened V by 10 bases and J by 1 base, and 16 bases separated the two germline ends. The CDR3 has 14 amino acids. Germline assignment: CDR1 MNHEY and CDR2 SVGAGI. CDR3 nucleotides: TGTGCCACCAGGGGGGTATTCCTCCAAGAGACCCAGTACTTC. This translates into CATRGVFLQETQYF.

This chain's CDR3 is CASSLSTSAGELFF. DNA of the CDR3: TGTGCCAGCAGCTTGTCTACCAGTGCCGGGGAGCTGTTTTTT. J is TRBJ2-2 and V is TRBV5-4; D ambiguous. Trimming removed 1 base at V and 6 bases at J, with 10 bases between. CDR1 SGHNT and CDR2 YYREEE come from the germline V gene (reference sequence). The CDR3 totals 14 residues.

CDR3 in DNA: TGCGCCAGCAGCCAAGAAAAAGAGAGCGCCTACGAGCAGTACTTC. Its translation is CASSQEKESAYEQYF. The chain recombines TRBV4-3 with TRBJ2-7; D remains ambiguous. The germline CDR1 and CDR2 sequences are LGHNA and YSLEER. V was shortened by 0 bases and J by 2 bases, with 11 bases between the two germline ends. The CDR3 sequence is 15 residues long.

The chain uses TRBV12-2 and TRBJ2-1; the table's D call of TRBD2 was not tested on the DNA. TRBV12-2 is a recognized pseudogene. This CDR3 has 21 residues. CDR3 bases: TGTGCAAGTCGCTTCCTCGCCCAGGGCCTAGCGGGAAAGGGCTCCTACAATGAGCAGTTCTTC. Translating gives CASRFLAQGLAGKGSYNEQFF.